The next 28 T cell receptor beta chains were all read from a single sample in a study of blood T cell repertoires in COVID-19. Using immunoSEQ multiplex PCR, the repertoire was profiled, and TCRdb retains in-frame clones only, with some absent. The sample lists around 500,000 clones, around nine tenths occurring once. Sequences were obtained from PBMCs or T cells enriched from blood (not recorded which). The receptors were sampled from a woman in her thirties or forties who had recovered from COVID-19.

The chain recombines TRBV5-1 with TRBJ1-2; 7 nucleotides agree with TRBD1. Germline V gene sequence: CDR1 SGHRS, CDR2 YFSETQ. The CDR3 consists of 13 residues. Trimming cost V 1 base and J 5 bases; bases outside gene matches: 2. This CDR3 reads CASSLTGAYGYTF. The CDR3 DNA sequence: TGCGCCAGCAGCTTGACAGGGGCTTATGGCTACACCTTC.

The V gene is TRBV5-1, the J gene TRBJ1-2; tentative D call: TRBD1 (5 bases). This CDR3 region has 15 residues. Trimming left V 4 bases short and J 8 bases short, with 21 bases between. Germline-derived CDR1 and CDR2 are SGHRS and YFSETQ. CDR3 nucleotides: TGCGCCAGCAGCACACAGGACGGAGGGCCTCAGGGCTACACCTTC. Translated, it gives CASSTQDGGPQGYTF. The full variable domain, in which reference TRBV5-1 and TRBJ1-2 provide the parts outside the CDR3, is KAGVTQTPRYLIKTRGQQVTLSCSPISGHRSVSWYQQTPGQGLQFLFEYFSETQRNKGNFPGRFSGRQFSNSRSEMNVSTLELGDSALYLCASSTQDGGPQGYTFGSGTRLTVV.

The CDR3 reads CASSLDSRGTEAFF. The CDR3 nucleotides are TGTGCCAGCAGCTTAGATAGTAGGGGGACGGAAGCTTTCTTT. The rearrangement uses TRBV11-3 and TRBJ1-1; tentative D call: TRBD1 (6 bases). The length of the CDR3 is 14 residues. Germline CDR1 reads SGHNT; CDR2 reads YENEEA. V lost 0 bases to trimming and J lost 8 bases, with 13 bases between them.

The chain carries TRBV10-3 and TRBJ2-1; 12 positions agree with TRBD2. This CDR3 has 16 amino acids. With V trimmed by 9 bases and J by 1 base, 7 bases remained unmatched. The germline V gene has CDR1 ENHRY and CDR2 SYGVKD. The CDR3 bases are TGTGCCATATCTAGCGGGAGGGCCGAATCCTACAATGAGCAGTTCTTC. Translated, it gives CAISSGRAESYNEQFF.

V usage is TRBV7-2 and J usage is TRBJ2-1; TRBD2 matches 8 bases. Germline V CDR1 and CDR2: SGHTA, FQGNSA. The CDR3 has 16 amino acids. Germline trimming cut 0 bases from V and 2 bases from J; bases unmatched to any gene: 3. The CDR3 reads CASSLAYSGAYNEQFF. Here the CDR3 DNA reads TGTGCCAGCAGCTTAGCTTATAGCGGGGCCTACAATGAGCAGTTCTTC. Full variable domain (remainder filled in from reference TRBV7-2 and TRBJ2-1): GAGVSQSPSNKVTEKGKDVELRCDPISGHTALYWYRQSLGQGLEFLIYFQGNSAPDKSGLPSDRFSAERTGGSVSTLTIQRTQQEDSAVYLCASSLAYSGAYNEQFFGPGTRLTVL.

The rearrangement uses TRBV10-3 and TRBJ1-4; 7 bases align to TRBD1. The CDR3 extends over 14 amino acids. Per germline, CDR1 ENHRY and CDR2 SYGVKD. J was trimmed by 8 bases and V by 3 bases; bases with no gene match: 6. The CDR3 DNA reads TGTGCCATCAGTGAACAGGGGTTGTACGAAAAACTGTTTTTT. The encoded protein is CAISEQGLYEKLFF.

The V and J genes are TRBV7-9 and TRBJ1-5; TRBD1 might be the D (6 bases). The germline V gene has CDR1 SEHNR and CDR2 FQNEAQ (reference sequence). Trimming removed 1 base at V and 1 base at J, with 8 bases between. The CDR3 is made up of 15 amino acids. CDR3 nucleotides: TGTGCCAGCAGCTTAGGGACAGTAAGCAATCAGCCCCAGCATTTT. This encodes CASSLGTVSNQPQHF.

This clone was seen a single time. The V and J genes are TRBV7-8 and TRBJ1-1; D is ambiguous. Between the trimmed V and J ends, which lost 1 base and 0 bases, there was a span of 6 bases. This CDR3 is built from 14 residues. CDR1 is SGHVS and CDR2 is FQNEAQ in the germline V gene. CDR3 sequence: CASSLGSLNTEAFF. DNA of the CDR3: TGTGCCAGCAGCTTAGGGAGCTTGAACACTGAAGCTTTCTTT.

The chain couples TRBV5-6 to TRBJ1-5; D ambiguous. CDR3 length: 14 residues. Germline V gene data show CDR1 as SGHDT and CDR2 as YYEEEE. Between the trimmed V and J ends, which lost 4 bases and 1 base, there was a span of 9 bases. The CDR3 loop is CASSPGASNQPQHF. The CDR3 region has the DNA TGTGCCAGCAGCCCGGGAGCAAGCAATCAGCCCCAGCATTTT.

The V gene is TRBV10-3, the J gene TRBJ2-2, with 7 bases fitting TRBD2. This CDR3 region has 14 residues. V lost 7 bases to trimming and J lost 0 bases; unmatched junction nucleotides: 2. Germline lookup yields CDR1 ENHRY and CDR2 SYGVKD. CDR3 in DNA: TGTGCCATCAAAAGCGGGACGAACACCGGGGAGCTGTTTTTT. Its translation is CAIKSGTNTGELFF.

The chain has TRBV2 and TRBJ2-1; TRBD2 might be the D (5 bases). V dropped 3 bases and J dropped 9 bases, with 9 bases sitting between them. Germline CDR1 SNHLY, CDR2 FYNNEI. The CDR3 consists of 12 residues. The CDR3 reads CASSEGVGEQFF. The CDR3 nucleotides read TGTGCCAGCAGTGAGGGAGTTGGTGAGCAGTTCTTC.

This chain joins TRBV18 and TRBJ2-1, with 14 bases fitting TRBD2. Per the germline V gene, CDR1 is KGHSH and CDR2 is LQKENI. This CDR3 spans 16 amino acids. V trimming: 2 bases; J trimming: 9 bases; junction bases outside the gene matches: 6. DNA of the CDR3: TGTGCCAGCTCACCAGGGACTAGCGGGAGCTTCGGTGAGCAGTTCTTC. Translation: CASSPGTSGSFGEQFF.

This chain links TRBV5-1 with TRBJ2-6; possible D gene TRBD2, 5 bases. The CDR3 contains 14 residues. CDR1 and CDR2 from the germline V gene are SGHRS and YFSETQ. V dropped 7 bases and J dropped 0 bases, with 8 bases sitting between them. The CDR3 is CASRTDSGANVLTF. The CDR3 bases are TGCGCCAGCCGGACTGACTCTGGGGCCAACGTCCTGACTTTC.

In its sample, this clone was seen once. The chain employs TRBV18 and TRBJ1-6, with TRBD1 identical over 9 bases. J gave up 7 bases and V 4 bases, and 5 bases lay outside the gene matches. Germline V lookup: CDR1 KGHSH, CDR2 LQKENI. The CDR3 has 15 residues. The CDR3 protein is CASSQTGQGNSPLHF. Here the CDR3 DNA reads TGTGCCAGCTCACAGACCGGACAGGGGAATTCACCCCTCCACTTT.

The chain joins TRBV5-4 to TRBJ2-3; TRBD1 agrees at 7 bases. V trimming: 4 bases; J trimming: 0 bases; junction bases outside the gene matches: 5. Germline CDR1 reads SGHNT; CDR2 reads YYREEE (reference sequence). CDR3 length: 15 residues. The CDR3 region is CASSPRTGSTDTQYF. In DNA form, the CDR3 reads TGTGCCAGCAGCCCCAGGACAGGTAGCACAGATACGCAGTATTTT.

The chain carries TRBV24-1 and TRBJ2-5; 9 nucleotides match TRBD1. CDR3 size: 14 residues. The V segment lost 5 bases and the J segment 3 bases; nucleotides outside the gene matches: 3. From germline, CDR1 is KGHDR and CDR2 SFDVKD. The CDR3 is CATSATGGEETQYF. For the CDR3, the DNA is TGTGCCACCAGTGCTACAGGGGGCGAAGAGACCCAGTACTTC.

This clone was detected once. V gene TRBV29-1 combines with J gene TRBJ2-2, with D perhaps matching TRBD2 (6 bases). V was pared by 7 bases and J by 0 bases, with 21 bases between. Germline CDR1 and CDR2: SQVTM and ANQGSEA. The CDR3 consists of 17 residues. The CDR3 DNA reads TGCAGCGCCACAATTGGGGGGAGGTCGCCGAACACCGGGGAGCTGTTTTTT. It translates to CSATIGGRSPNTGELFF.

A word on this clone: One end of the junction does not line up with germline, which may come from a read error. The rearrangement links TRBV20-1 to TRBJ2-3, with D uncertain. This CDR3 has 11 residues. Germline V gene sequence: CDR1 DFQATT, CDR2 SNEGSKA (reference sequence). CDR3 nucleotides: TGCAGTGCTAGAGCCGGCAAGGTTCAGGATTTT. This translates into CSARAGKVQDF.

This clone showed up just once. The chain employs TRBV7-9 and TRBJ2-1; TRBD2 aligns across 9 bases. V gave up 2 bases and J gave up 5 bases; unmatched junction bases: 4. The CDR3 sequence is 15 residues long. CDR1 is SEHNR and CDR2 is FQNEAQ in the germline V gene (reference sequence). CDR3 amino acids: CASSLSGRLNNEQFF. The CDR3 DNA is TGTGCCAGCAGCTTAAGCGGGAGGTTAAACAATGAGCAGTTCTTC.

This rearrangement joins TRBV10-1 to TRBJ1-1; 9 positions agree with TRBD1. V shed 3 bases and J 5 bases; nucleotides not matched to a gene: 7. Germline V lookup: CDR1 WNHNN, CDR2 SYGVQD (reference sequence). This CDR3 has 15 amino acids. CDR3 sequence (DNA): TGCGCCAGCAGTGACCTGGGACAGGGCTGGACTGAAGCTTTCTTT. The encoded protein is CASSDLGQGWTEAFF.

The CDR3 sequence is CASSSTTGQGGKLFF. DNA of the CDR3: TGCGCCAGCAGCTCAACGACCGGACAGGGGGGAAAACTGTTTTTT. The V call is TRBV5-1, the J call TRBJ1-4, with TRBD1 matching over 10 bases. Trimming cost V 3 bases and J 10 bases; bases outside gene matches: 9. From germline, CDR1 is SGHRS and CDR2 YFSETQ. This CDR3 has 15 amino acids.

This chain links TRBV6-5 with TRBJ2-1; D possibly corresponds to TRBD1 (5 bases). V gave up 7 bases and J gave up 14 bases, with 18 bases separating them. CDR1 and CDR2 (germline): MNHEY, SVGAGI. CDR3 length: 12 residues. The chain's CDR3 is CASTHPQGQEFF. The CDR3 nucleotides read TGTGCCAGCACTCACCCCCAGGGTCAGGAGTTCTTC.

The rearrangement joins TRBV9 to TRBJ2-5, with 9 bases lining up with TRBD1. Germline V CDR1 and CDR2: SGDLS, YYNGEE. CDR3 length: 15 amino acids. V lost 6 bases and J lost 3; bases outside the gene matches: 9. The CDR3 loop is CASTPWTGAKETQYF. CDR3 DNA: TGTGCCAGCACCCCTTGGACAGGGGCAAAAGAGACCCAGTACTTC.

V usage is TRBV5-1 and J usage is TRBJ1-1; perhaps TRBD1 as D (5 bases). The V end lost 4 bases, the J end lost 4 bases, and 14 bases lay between the germline ends. CDR3 length: 14 residues. Per germline, CDR1 SGHRS and CDR2 YFSETQ. CDR3: CASSPTAGGTEAFF. The CDR3, as DNA: TGCGCCAGCAGCCCAACCGCGGGGGGCACTGAAGCTTTCTTT.

The gene calls are TRBV5-1 and TRBJ1-6; 7 bases match TRBD1. CDR1 is SGHRS, CDR2 YFSETQ, per germline. Trimming at V came to 6 bases and at J to 8 bases, leaving 11 bases not matched to a gene. CDR3 length: 15 amino acids. The CDR3: CASKRLGQQYSPLHF. CDR3 sequence (DNA): TGCGCCAGCAAAAGGTTGGGACAGCAATATTCACCCCTCCACTTT.

As for this clone: The same CDR3 arises from other DNA sequences in this sample as well. V is TRBV10-1 and J is TRBJ2-1, with a tentative D call TRBD2 (6 bases). CDR1 is WNHNN and CDR2 is SYGVQD in the germline V gene (reference sequence). This CDR3 has 16 residues. Between the trimmed V and J ends, which lost 2 bases and 5 bases, there was a span of 16 bases. The DNA for the CDR3 is TGCGCCAGCAGTGAGAGGGCAGGAGGGCCGCACAATGAGCAGTTCTTC. It yields the protein CASSERAGGPHNEQFF.

This sequence joins TRBV6-5 and TRBJ1-2; no clear D gene. The CDR3 consists of 15 residues. Deletions cut 2 bases from V and 7 bases from J, with 17 bases between. The germline V gene has CDR1 MNHEY and CDR2 SVGAGI. Here the CDR3 DNA reads TGTGCCAGCAGTTACACTGCGCGGCGTTATATTGGCTACACCTTC. This encodes CASSYTARRYIGYTF.

The gene calls are TRBV5-6 and TRBJ2-2, with 8 bases aligning to TRBD1. The V and J ends lost 4 bases and 4 bases, in that order; junction bases with no gene match: 6. The germline V gene encodes CDR1 SGHDT and CDR2 YYEEEE. The CDR3 is 15 residues long. CDR3 protein: CASSPDRAGTGELFF. CDR3 DNA sequence: TGTGCCAGCAGCCCGGACAGGGCGGGCACCGGGGAGCTGTTTTTT.